Listed below are T cell receptor beta chains from one sample, sequenced in a study of blood T cell repertoires in COVID-19. Assay: immunoSEQ multiplex PCR; the TCRdb copy retains only in-frame clones and omits some. The sample carries roughly 230,000 clones, under 90% recorded once. Sequenced: peripheral blood. The receptor source for this set is a woman of 80 years or more with COVID-19, enrolled during active disease. Both conserved end residues are part of each CDR3. Fields, in order: J gene, D gene, V gene, clone size, CDR3 protein, CDR3 DNA. The D gene is left open where the match is weak. Not all rows give a size; the values are once, few, many and, for expanded clones, a class.

J: TRBJ2-1
D: TRBD2
V: TRBV6-5
size: .
CDR3: CASIRAGFSNEQFF
DNA: TGTGCCAGCATTCGAGCGGGATTTAGCAATGAGCAGTTCTTC

J: TRBJ1-1
D: TRBD1
V: TRBV4-3
size: .
CDR3: CASSFRTGGAEKAFF
DNA: TGCGCCAGCAGCTTTCGGACAGGGGGCGCCGAAAAAGCTTTCTTT

J: TRBJ1-1
D: .
V: TRBV25-1
size: .
CDR3: CASSETDSTEAFF
DNA: TGTGCCAGCAGTGAAACCGACAGCACTGAAGCTTTCTTT

J: TRBJ2-7
D: .
V: TRBV6-2/TRBV6-3
size: .
CDR3: CASTPGHQRSYEQYF
DNA: TGTGCCAGCACCCCGGGACACCAAAGATCCTACGAGCAGTACTTC

J: TRBJ1-2
D: .
V: TRBV7-8
size: .
CDR3: CASSLREGKRAFYGYTF
DNA: TGTGCCAGCAGTCTTAGGGAGGGGAAGCGGGCCTTTTATGGCTACACCTTC

J: TRBJ2-3
D: TRBD2
V: TRBV19
size: few
CDR3: CASSIDTRTSGGRPYTQYF
DNA: TGTGCCAGTAGTATAGATACCCGAACTAGCGGGGGAAGACCATATACGCAGTATTTT

J: TRBJ2-7
D: .
V: TRBV7-7
size: .
CDR3: CASSPDSGEQYF
DNA: TGTGCCAGCAGCCCCGACAGTGGGGAGCAGTACTTC

J: TRBJ1-1
D: .
V: TRBV12-2
size: .
CDR3: CASRQDRGLRENTEAFF
DNA: TGTGCAAGTCGCCAAGACAGGGGGCTTAGAGAGAACACTGAAGCTTTCTTT

J: TRBJ1-6
D: .
V: TRBV5-1
size: .
CDR3: CASSQRGDNSPLHF
DNA: TGCGCCAGCAGCCAACGGGGGGATAATTCACCCCTCCACTTT

J: TRBJ1-1
D: .
V: TRBV5-1
size: few
CDR3: CASSSTVMNTEAFF
DNA: TGCGCCAGCAGCTCGACAGTCATGAACACTGAAGCTTTCTTT

J: TRBJ1-2
D: .
V: TRBV5-1
size: .
CDR3: CASSFGQNGYTF
DNA: TGCGCCAGCAGCTTTGGACAGAATGGCTACACCTTC

J: TRBJ2-2
D: TRBD1
V: TRBV10-1
size: few
CDR3: CASRQGKTGELFF
DNA: TGCGCCAGTCGACAGGGGAAGACCGGGGAGCTGTTTTTT

J: TRBJ1-5
D: .
V: TRBV5-5
size: .
CDR3: CASSPGASRGNQPQHF
DNA: TGTGCCAGCAGCCCTGGGGCGTCCCGGGGCAATCAGCCCCAGCATTTT

J: TRBJ2-1
D: TRBD2
V: TRBV6-1
size: once
CDR3: CASSEKVRGGDEQFF
DNA: TGTGCCAGCAGTGAAAAAGTGCGGGGGGGCGATGAGCAGTTCTTC

J: TRBJ2-2
D: .
V: TRBV7-9
size: .
CDR3: CASTTYTGELFF
DNA: TGTGCCAGCACCACGTACACCGGGGAGCTGTTTTTT

J: TRBJ1-1
D: .
V: TRBV5-1
size: .
CDR3: CASSLFPTGTNTEAFF
DNA: TGCGCCAGCAGCTTGTTCCCCACAGGGACGAACACTGAAGCTTTCTTT

J: TRBJ2-5
D: TRBD2
V: TRBV4-1
size: .
CDR3: CASSQDEGAGLRQETQYF
DNA: TGCGCCAGCAGCCAAGATGAGGGAGCGGGGCTCCGACAAGAGACCCAGTACTTC

J: TRBJ2-3
D: TRBD1
V: TRBV7-3
size: .
CDR3: CASSSGQATDTQYF
DNA: TGTGCCAGCAGCTCGGGACAGGCGACAGATACGCAGTATTTT

J: TRBJ1-5
D: TRBD1
V: TRBV2
size: .
CDR3: CACKQGAIGPQHF
DNA: TGTGCCTGCAAACAGGGGGCCATAGGACCCCAGCATTTT

J: TRBJ1-5
D: TRBD1
V: TRBV4-3
size: .
CDR3: CASSRDRGVGQPQHF
DNA: TGCGCCAGCAGCCGAGACAGGGGAGTAGGACAGCCCCAGCATTTT

J: TRBJ1-4
D: TRBD1
V: TRBV16
size: .
CDR3: CASSHDRGNEKLFF
DNA: TGTGCCAGCAGCCACGACAGGGGAAATGAAAAACTGTTTTTT

J: TRBJ2-1
D: .
V: TRBV14
size: .
CDR3: CASSPSSGGRYNEQFF
DNA: TGTGCCAGCAGCCCATCGTCGGGGGGCCGGTACAATGAGCAGTTCTTC

J: TRBJ2-7
D: .
V: TRBV5-4
size: .
CDR3: CASSLGGRSSYEQYF
DNA: TGTGCCAGCAGCTTGGGAGGGAGGAGCTCCTACGAGCAGTACTTC

J: TRBJ2-1
D: TRBD2
V: TRBV2
size: .
CDR3: CASRRTSGGSTYNEQFF
DNA: TGTGCCAGCAGGAGGACTAGCGGGGGGAGCACCTACAATGAGCAGTTCTTC

J: TRBJ2-3
D: TRBD2
V: TRBV7-9
size: .
CDR3: CASSLSGGFTDTQYF
DNA: TGTGCCAGCAGCTTATCGGGGGGGTTCACAGATACGCAGTATTTT

J: TRBJ2-2
D: .
V: TRBV2
size: .
CDR3: CASSEYRDTGELFF
DNA: TGTGCCAGCAGTGAATACAGGGACACCGGGGAGCTGTTTTTT

J: TRBJ2-2
D: .
V: TRBV9
size: few
CDR3: CASSVGPATNTGELFF
DNA: TGTGCCAGCAGCGTAGGTCCAGCGACGAACACCGGGGAGCTGTTTTTT

J: TRBJ1-6
D: TRBD1
V: TRBV28
size: .
CDR3: CASRTGGGNSPLHF
DNA: TGTGCCAGCCGGACAGGGGGCGGTAATTCACCCCTCCACTTT

J: TRBJ2-3
D: TRBD2
V: TRBV5-4
size: .
CDR3: CASSPGTSGASGTQYF
DNA: TGTGCCAGCAGCCCGGGGACTAGCGGGGCCAGCGGGACGCAGTATTTT

J: TRBJ2-7
D: TRBD2
V: TRBV5-1
size: .
CDR3: CASSSGLAGQEQYF
DNA: TGCGCCAGCAGCTCGGGACTAGCGGGGCAAGAGCAGTACTTC

J: TRBJ1-2
D: .
V: TRBV4-1
size: .
CDR3: CASSQSDNPNYGYTF
DNA: TGCGCCAGCAGCCAATCAGACAACCCTAACTATGGCTACACCTTC

J: TRBJ2-4
D: .
V: TRBV5-1
size: .
CDR3: CASSSGGDRRNIQYF
DNA: TGCGCCAGCAGCTCGGGAGGGGACAGAAGGAACATTCAGTACTTC

J: TRBJ1-5
D: TRBD1
V: TRBV23-1
size: .
CDR3: CASSQSGQGGQPQHF
DNA: TGCGCCAGCAGTCAATCGGGACAGGGGGGACAGCCCCAGCATTTT

J: TRBJ1-1
D: .
V: TRBV28
size: .
CDR3: CASQSVAANTEAFF
DNA: TGTGCCAGCCAATCGGTAGCTGCGAACACTGAAGCTTTCTTT

J: TRBJ1-3
D: .
V: TRBV5-1
size: .
CDR3: CASSIPTGENTIYF
DNA: TGCGCCAGCAGCATACCGACAGGCGAAAACACCATATATTTT

J: TRBJ1-2
D: TRBD1
V: TRBV5-5
size: .
CDR3: CASSLEGQVTYGYTF
DNA: TGTGCCAGCAGCTTGGAGGGACAGGTGACCTATGGCTACACCTTC

J: TRBJ1-2
D: TRBD1
V: TRBV19
size: .
CDR3: CASRTGAAGYTF
DNA: TGTGCCAGTAGAACAGGGGCAGCTGGCTACACCTTC

J: TRBJ2-5
D: .
V: TRBV15
size: .
CDR3: CATSPLIGLGQYF
DNA: TGTGCCACCAGTCCCCTCATTGGACTGGGCCAGTACTTC

J: TRBJ1-4
D: .
V: TRBV6-5
size: .
CDR3: CASRPHRDEKLFF
DNA: TGTGCCAGCAGACCACATCGGGATGAAAAACTGTTTTTT

J: TRBJ2-4
D: TRBD2
V: TRBV6-5
size: .
CDR3: CASSSAGFNIQYF
DNA: TGTGCCAGCAGTTCAGCGGGGTTTAACATTCAGTACTTC